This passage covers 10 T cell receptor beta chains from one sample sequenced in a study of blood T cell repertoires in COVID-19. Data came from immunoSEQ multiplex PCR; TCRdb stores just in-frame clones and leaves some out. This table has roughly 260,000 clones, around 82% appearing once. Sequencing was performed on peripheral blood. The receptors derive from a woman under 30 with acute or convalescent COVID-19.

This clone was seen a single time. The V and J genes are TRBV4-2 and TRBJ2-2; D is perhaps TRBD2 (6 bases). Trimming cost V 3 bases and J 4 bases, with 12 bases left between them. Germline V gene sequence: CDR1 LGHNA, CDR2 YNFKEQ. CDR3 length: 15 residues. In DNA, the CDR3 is TGTGCCAGCAGCCAGGGGGGAGAGGGCACCGGGGAGCTGTTTTTT. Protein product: CASSQGGEGTGELFF.

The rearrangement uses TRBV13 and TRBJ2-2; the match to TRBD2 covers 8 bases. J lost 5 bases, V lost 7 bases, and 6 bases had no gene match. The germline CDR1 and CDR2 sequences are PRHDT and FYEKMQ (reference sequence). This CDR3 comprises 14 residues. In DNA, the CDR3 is TGTGCCAGCATGAGCGGGAGTCGGACCGGGGAGCTGTTTTTT. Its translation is CASMSGSRTGELFF.

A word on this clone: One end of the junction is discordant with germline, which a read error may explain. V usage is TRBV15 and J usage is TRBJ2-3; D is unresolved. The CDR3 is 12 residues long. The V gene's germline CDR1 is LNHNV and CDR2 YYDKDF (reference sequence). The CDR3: CAASRDEDTQYF. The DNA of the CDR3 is TGTGCCGCCAGCAGAGATGAGGATACGCAGTATTTT.

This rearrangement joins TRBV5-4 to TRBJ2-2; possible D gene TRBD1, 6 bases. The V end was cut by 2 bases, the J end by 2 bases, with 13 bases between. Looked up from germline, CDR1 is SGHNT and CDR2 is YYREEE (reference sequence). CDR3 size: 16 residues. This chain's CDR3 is CASSLHWGQNTGELFF. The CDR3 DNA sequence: TGTGCCAGCAGCTTACATTGGGGACAAAACACCGGGGAGCTGTTTTTT.

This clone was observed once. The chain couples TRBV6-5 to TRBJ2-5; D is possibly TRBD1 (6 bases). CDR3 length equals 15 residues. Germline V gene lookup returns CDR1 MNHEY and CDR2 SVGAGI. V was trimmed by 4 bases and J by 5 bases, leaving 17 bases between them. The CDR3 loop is CASSSLRGRVETQYF. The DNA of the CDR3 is TGTGCCAGCAGTTCCTTGAGGGGGAGAGTGGAGACCCAGTACTTC.

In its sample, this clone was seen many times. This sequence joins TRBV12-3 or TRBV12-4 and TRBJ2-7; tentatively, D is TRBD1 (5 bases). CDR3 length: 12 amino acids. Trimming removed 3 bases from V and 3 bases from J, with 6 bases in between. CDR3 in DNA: TGTGCCAGCAGTTTTGACAGCTACGAGCAGTACTTC. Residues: CASSFDSYEQYF.

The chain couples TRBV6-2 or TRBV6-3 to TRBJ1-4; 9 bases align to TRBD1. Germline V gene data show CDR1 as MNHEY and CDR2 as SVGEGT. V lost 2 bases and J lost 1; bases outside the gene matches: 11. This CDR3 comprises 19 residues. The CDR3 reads CASSYRPGTGTGTNEKLFF. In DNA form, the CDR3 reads TGTGCCAGCAGTTACCGTCCCGGGACAGGGACTGGAACTAATGAAAAACTGTTTTTT.

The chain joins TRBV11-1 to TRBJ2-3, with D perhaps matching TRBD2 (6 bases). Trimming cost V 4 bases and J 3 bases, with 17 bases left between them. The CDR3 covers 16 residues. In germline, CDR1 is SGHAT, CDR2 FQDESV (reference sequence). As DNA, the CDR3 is TGTGCCAGCAGCTCGGTCGGGTGGGGGGATACAGATACGCAGTATTTT. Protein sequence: CASSSVGWGDTDTQYF.

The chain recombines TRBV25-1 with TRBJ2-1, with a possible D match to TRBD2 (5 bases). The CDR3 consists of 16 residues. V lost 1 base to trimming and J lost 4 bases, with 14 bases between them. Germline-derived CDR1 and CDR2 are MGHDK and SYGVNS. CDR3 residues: CASSELAGALYNEQFF. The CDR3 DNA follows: TGTGCCAGCAGTGAATTGGCGGGCGCCCTATACAATGAGCAGTTCTTC. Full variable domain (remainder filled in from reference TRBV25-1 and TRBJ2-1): EADIYQTPRYLVIGTGKKITLECSQTMGHDKMYWYQQDPGMELHLIHYSYGVNSTEKGDLSSESTVSRIRTEHFPLTLESARPSHTSQYLCASSELAGALYNEQFFGPGTRLTVL.

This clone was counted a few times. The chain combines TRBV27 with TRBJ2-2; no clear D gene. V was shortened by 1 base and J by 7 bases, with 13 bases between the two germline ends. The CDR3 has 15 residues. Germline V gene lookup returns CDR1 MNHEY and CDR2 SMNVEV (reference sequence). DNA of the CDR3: TGTGCCAGCAGTTTATTTCCAGGTTCGGTCGGGGAGCTGTTTTTT. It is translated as CASSLFPGSVGELFF.